Listed below are T cell receptor beta chains from one sample, sequenced in a study of blood T cell repertoires in COVID-19. Assay used: immunoSEQ multiplex PCR; TCRdb lists only in-frame clones, some missing. The table lists around 700,000 clones, just under 90% of them singletons. Sequenced sample: peripheral blood. These receptors originate from a woman aged 18-29 years with acute or convalescent COVID-19. The CDR3 runs from the conserved cysteine through the conserved F or W. The D gene is left open where the match is weak. Size is stated for part of the rows, as once, few or many counts, or as a class when the clone is expanded.

J,V,D,size,CDR3,DNA
TRBJ1-6,TRBV10-3,.,.,CAIRPSLVRDYNSPLHF,TGTGCCATCAGACCCAGCCTCGTGCGGGATTATAATTCACCCCTCCACTTT
TRBJ1-2,TRBV6-5,TRBD1,.,CASSTIRQGANGYTF,TGTGCCAGCAGTACCATACGACAGGGGGCTAACGGCTACACCTTC
TRBJ2-7,TRBV13,.,.,CASSSRRGGAFEQYF,TGTGCCAGCAGCTCCCGAAGGGGGGGGGCCTTCGAGCAGTACTTC
TRBJ2-7,TRBV30,.,.,CAWSVSGYEQYF,TGTGCCTGGAGTGTATCCGGCTACGAGCAGTACTTC
TRBJ1-5,TRBV13,.,.,CASAASPHSNQPQHF,TGTGCCAGCGCAGCGTCCCCTCATAGCAATCAGCCCCAGCATTTT
TRBJ2-3,TRBV3-1/TRBV3-2,.,.,CASTAVDTQYF,TGTGCCAGCACCGCGGTGGATACGCAGTATTTT
TRBJ2-7,TRBV4-1,TRBD1,.,CASSPPDRSYEQYF,TGCGCCAGCAGCCCGCCGGACAGGTCCTACGAGCAGTACTTC
TRBJ1-3,TRBV5-6,TRBD1,.,CASSSGQGPGNTIYF,TGTGCCAGCAGCTCGGGACAGGGGCCTGGAAACACCATATATTTT
TRBJ2-7,TRBV15,TRBD1,few,CATSMRQGGTYEQYF,TGTGCCACCAGCATGCGACAGGGGGGCACCTACGAGCAGTACTTC
TRBJ1-1,TRBV27,.,once,CASILRPRGSLNTEAFF,TGTGCCAGCATCTTAAGACCTAGGGGAAGTCTGAACACTGAAGCTTTCTTT
TRBJ1-6,TRBV21-1,.,.,CASSNPGGPNSPLHF,TGTGCCAGCAGCAACCCTGGCGGTCCAAATTCACCCCTCCACTTT
TRBJ1-2,TRBV11-2,.,few,CASSLEYGGTNYGYTF,TGTGCCAGCAGCTTAGAATACGGGGGGACGAACTATGGCTACACCTTC
TRBJ2-6,TRBV3-1/TRBV3-2,.,.,CASTPSGGANVLTF,TGTGCCAGCACCCCCTCGGGGGGGGCCAACGTCCTGACTTTC
TRBJ1-2,TRBV28,.,.,CASSFRQEGGYTF,TGTGCCAGCAGTTTTAGACAGGAAGGTGGCTACACCTTC
TRBJ2-2,TRBV7-6,TRBD2,.,CASSPGGASGELFF,TGTGCCAGCAGCCCCGGGGGGGCATCCGGGGAGCTGTTTTTT
TRBJ2-7,TRBV24-1,TRBD1,.,CATSPGQATYEQYF,TGTGCCACCAGTCCGGGACAGGCGACCTACGAGCAGTACTTC
TRBJ1-3,TRBV7-7,.,.,CASSFGGGNTIYF,TGTGCCAGCAGCTTCGGGGGTGGAAACACCATATATTTT
TRBJ1-2,TRBV29-1,TRBD1,.,CSVPQGAGYGYTF,TGCAGCGTTCCACAGGGGGCTGGCTATGGCTACACCTTC
TRBJ1-5,TRBV7-2,.,many,CASSFPGWPQHF,TGTGCCAGCAGCTTCCCAGGGTGGCCCCAGCATTTT
TRBJ2-1,TRBV5-1,.,.,CASSSDSNNEQFF,TGCGCCAGCAGCTCGGACAGTAACAATGAGCAGTTCTTC
TRBJ2-7,TRBV7-6,.,few,CASSLARPAENYEQYF,TGTGCCAGCAGCTTAGCGCGCCCGGCGGAGAACTACGAGCAGTACTTC
TRBJ1-4,TRBV19,TRBD1,.,CASMDRGRATNEKLFF,TGTGCCAGTATGGACAGGGGGCGGGCAACTAATGAAAAACTGTTTTTT
TRBJ2-5,TRBV4-1,.,.,CASSQGIADPARQETQYF,TGCGCCAGCAGCCAAGGGATAGCAGACCCGGCGCGGCAAGAGACCCAGTACTTC
TRBJ2-3,TRBV6-4,TRBD2,.,CASSDSAGDTDTQYF,TGTGCCAGCAGTGACTCGGCGGGGGATACAGATACGCAGTATTTT
TRBJ1-1,TRBV6-6,.,.,CASSSTRRGMTEAFF,TGTGCCAGCAGTTCCACTCGACGGGGGATGACTGAAGCTTTCTTT
TRBJ2-1,TRBV29-1,.,few,CSVGRGNSYNEQFF,TGCAGCGTTGGACGGGGGAACTCCTACAATGAGCAGTTCTTC
TRBJ1-1,TRBV5-4,.,.,CASSFRDTNTEAFF,TGTGCCAGCAGCTTCCGGGACACGAACACTGAAGCTTTCTTT
TRBJ1-2,TRBV5-1,TRBD1,once,CASSWDRGQGYTF,TGCGCCAGCAGCTGGGACAGGGGGCAAGGCTACACCTTC
TRBJ2-1,TRBV5-1,.,.,CASGGHFNEQFF,TGCGCCAGTGGGGGACACTTCAATGAGCAGTTCTTC
TRBJ2-1,TRBV2,.,.,CASSEAWQGNEQFF,TGTGCCAGCAGTGAGGCCTGGCAGGGTAATGAGCAGTTCTTC
TRBJ1-3,TRBV15,.,.,CATSRDQSGNTIYF,TGTGCCACCAGCAGAGATCAATCTGGAAACACCATATATTTT
TRBJ1-5,TRBV6-1,.,.,CASSEYRANQPQHF,TGTGCCAGCAGTGAATACAGGGCCAATCAGCCCCAGCATTTT
TRBJ2-1,TRBV24-1,TRBD2,.,CATSDFGLAGSSYNEQFF,TGTGCCACCAGTGACTTCGGACTAGCGGGGAGCTCCTACAATGAGCAGTTCTTC